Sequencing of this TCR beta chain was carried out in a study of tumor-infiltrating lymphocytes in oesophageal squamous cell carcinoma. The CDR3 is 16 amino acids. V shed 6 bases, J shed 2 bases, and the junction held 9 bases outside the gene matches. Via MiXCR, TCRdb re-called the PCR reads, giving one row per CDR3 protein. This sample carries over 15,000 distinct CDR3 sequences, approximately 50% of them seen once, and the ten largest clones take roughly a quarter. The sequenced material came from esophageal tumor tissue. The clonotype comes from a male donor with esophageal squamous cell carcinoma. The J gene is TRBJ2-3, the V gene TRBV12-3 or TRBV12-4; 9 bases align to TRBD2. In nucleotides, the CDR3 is TGTGCCAGCAGACCTCCTAGCGGGGCCATCACAGATACGCAGTATTTT. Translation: CASRPPSGAITDTQYF.